The entry below describes one TCR beta chain. This record belongs to a study of blood T cells in healthy people across ages. The CDR3 is 15 residues long. Germline assignment: CDR1 DFQATT and CDR2 SNEGSKA (reference sequence). V shed 1 base, J shed 7 bases, and the junction held 11 bases outside the gene matches. The authors ran a second PCR of 7 to 11 cycles using a sample-barcoded 5' primer and a J-beta primer mix. TCRdb independently ran MiXCR on the 5' RACE reads; one entry per CDR3 protein. The sample includes some 880,000 distinct CDR3 sequences, under 40% of them seen just once. The sample consisted of blood. The chain employs TRBV20-1 and TRBJ2-7; 9 nucleotides agree with TRBD1. This sequence was found in a man between 18 and 29 years old in good health. In DNA form, the CDR3 reads TGCAGTGCTAGAGCTCCTCTAGGGACAGGGAATGAGCAGTACTTC. Amino acids: CSARAPLGTGNEQYF.